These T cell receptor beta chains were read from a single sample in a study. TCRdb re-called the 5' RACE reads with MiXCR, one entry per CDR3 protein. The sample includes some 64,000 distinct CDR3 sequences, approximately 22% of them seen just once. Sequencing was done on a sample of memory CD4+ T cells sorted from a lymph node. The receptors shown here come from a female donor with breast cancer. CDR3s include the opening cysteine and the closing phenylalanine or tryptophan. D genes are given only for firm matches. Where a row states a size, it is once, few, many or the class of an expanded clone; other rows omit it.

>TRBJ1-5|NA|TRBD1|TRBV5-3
TGTGCCAGAAGCTGGACAGGTAGCAATCAGCCCCAGCATTTT
CARSWTGSNQPQHF
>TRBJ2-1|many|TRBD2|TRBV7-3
TGTGCCAGCAGCTTACTAGCGGGAAAAAATGAGCAGTTCTTC
CASSLLAGKNEQFF
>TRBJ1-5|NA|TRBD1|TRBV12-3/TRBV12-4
TGTGCCAGCAGTTTAAGTCAGGGGGCGCATCAGCCCCAGCATTTT
CASSLSQGAHQPQHF
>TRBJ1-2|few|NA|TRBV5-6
TGTGCCAGCAGCCTGCCGGAGGGGCCGAACCCTCCTTATGGCTACACCTTC
CASSLPEGPNPPYGYTF
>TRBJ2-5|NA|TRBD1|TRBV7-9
TGTGCCAGCAGCTTGTACCCCGGACAGGGGGCAGAGACCCAGTACTTC
CASSLYPGQGAETQYF
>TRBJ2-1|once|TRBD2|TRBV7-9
TGTGCCAGCAGCTTAGCAGCTAGCGGCAATGAGCAGTTCTTC
CASSLAASGNEQFF
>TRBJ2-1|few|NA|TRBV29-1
TGCAGCGTCGAAGGAGGGGACTTACTTGAGCAGTTCTTC
CSVEGGDLLEQFF
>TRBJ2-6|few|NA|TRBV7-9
TGTGCCAGCAGCCCCGAAGAAGGGGCTGGGGCCAACGTCCTGACTTTC
CASSPEEGAGANVLTF
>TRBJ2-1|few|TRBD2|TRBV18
TGTGCCAGCTCACTTACCGGGACTAGTGAAATTGAGCAGTTCTTC
CASSLTGTSEIEQFF
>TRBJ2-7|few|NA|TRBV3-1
TGTGCCAGCAGCCATCCGGAAAGGGGCTACGAGCAGTACTTC
CASSHPERGYEQYF
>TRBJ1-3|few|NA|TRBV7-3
TGTGCCAGCAGCCCGGCGGTAGGGGACACCATATATTTT
CASSPAVGDTIYF
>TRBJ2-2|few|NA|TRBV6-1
TGTGCCAGCAACATGCAGGGGGGTACCGGGGAGCTGTTTTTT
CASNMQGGTGELFF
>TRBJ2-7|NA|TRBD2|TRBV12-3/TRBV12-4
TGTGCCAGCAGTTTAGATACTCCGATCTCTAAGACTAGCGGAGCCTACGAGCAGTACTTC
CASSLDTPISKTSGAYEQYF
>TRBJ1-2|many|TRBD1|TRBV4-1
TGCGCCAGCAGCCGGGACAGGGAAGATGGCTACACCTTC
CASSRDREDGYTF
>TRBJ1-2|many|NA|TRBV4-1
TGCGCCAGCAGCCCACCGACAGCCGAGGGTGGCTACACCTTC
CASSPPTAEGGYTF
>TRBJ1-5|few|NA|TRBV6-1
TGTGCCAGCACCCGTGGGCAGGATGGCGATCAGCCCCAGCATTTT
CASTRGQDGDQPQHF
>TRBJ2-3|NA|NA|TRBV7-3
TGTGCCAGCAGCTCCAAGGGGCCAGATACGCAGTATTTT
CASSSKGPDTQYF
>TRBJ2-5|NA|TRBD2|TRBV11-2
TGTGCCAGCAGGTCAGCGCCTGGACTAGGAACCCGGTACTTC
CASRSAPGLGTRYF
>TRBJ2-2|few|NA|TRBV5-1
TGCGCCAGCAGCGTCCCGGGACGGACTTCGAACACCGGGGAGCTGTTTTTT
CASSVPGRTSNTGELFF
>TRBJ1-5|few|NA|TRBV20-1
TGCAGTGCTGGGGGTCTCAATCAGCCCCAGCATTTT
CSAGGLNQPQHF
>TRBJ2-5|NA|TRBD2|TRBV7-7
TGTGCTAGCAGCTTAGGTCGTACTAGCGGCCAAGAGACCCAGTACTTC
CASSLGRTSGQETQYF
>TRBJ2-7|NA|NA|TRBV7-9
TGTGCCAGCAGCTTAATGGCTATCCATAGCGAGCAGTACTTC
CASSLMAIHSEQYF
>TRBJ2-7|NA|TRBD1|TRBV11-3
TGTGCCAGCAGCTTAAAATGGGACAGGACCTACGAGCAGTACTTC
CASSLKWDRTYEQYF
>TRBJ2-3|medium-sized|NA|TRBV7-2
TGTGCCAGCAGCTTTCATTCCGCCGGGGTAGCAGATACGCAGTATTTT
CASSFHSAGVADTQYF
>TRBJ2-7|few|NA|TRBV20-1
TGCAGTGCTAGCCCTGCAGGGGGGTTCCACGAGCAGTACTTC
CSASPAGGFHEQYF
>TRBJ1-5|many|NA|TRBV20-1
TGCAGTGCTAGAGATCTTTACGGCAGCAATCAGCCCCAGCATTTT
CSARDLYGSNQPQHF
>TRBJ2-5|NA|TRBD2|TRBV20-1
TGCAGTGCTAGAGATCGAGCGGGATATGATGAGACCCAGTACTTC
CSARDRAGYDETQYF
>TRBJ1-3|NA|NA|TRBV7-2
TGTGCCAGCAGCTTAGAGGGCACCTACTCTGGAAACACCATATATTTT
CASSLEGTYSGNTIYF
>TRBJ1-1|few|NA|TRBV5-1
TGCGCCAGCATCGAAGGGGGAAGGAACACTGAAGCTTTCTTT
CASIEGGRNTEAFF
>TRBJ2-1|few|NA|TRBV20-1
TGCAGTGCTAGAGATCCCCGACTAGACGCAATTGACCATGAGCAGTTCTTC
CSARDPRLDAIDHEQFF
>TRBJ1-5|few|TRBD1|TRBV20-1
TGCAGTGTCCGAACAGGGGGTCTTAGCAATCAGCCCCAGCATTTT
CSVRTGGLSNQPQHF
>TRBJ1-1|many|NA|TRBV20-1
TGCAGTGCTAGAGTAGAGGTGAACACTGAAGCTTTCTTT
CSARVEVNTEAFF
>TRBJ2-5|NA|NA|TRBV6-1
TGTGCCAGCAGCTACTTTCAGGAAACCCAAGAGACCCAGTACTTC
CASSYFQETQETQYF
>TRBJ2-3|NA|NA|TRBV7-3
TGTGCCAGCAGTCATAATAGCGGTGCGCAGTATTTT
CASSHNSGAQYF
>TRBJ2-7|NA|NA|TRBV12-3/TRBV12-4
TGTGCCAGCAGTTTGACCTCCGAGCAGTACTTC
CASSLTSEQYF
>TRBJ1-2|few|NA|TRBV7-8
TGTGCCAGCAGCTTATTTAGCGACGATGGGGGGACCTTC
CASSLFSDDGGTF
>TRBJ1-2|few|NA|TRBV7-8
TGTGCCAGCAGCTTTACCCAGGGGTCTAACTATGGCTACACCTTC
CASSFTQGSNYGYTF
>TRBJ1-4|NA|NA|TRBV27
TGTGCCAGCAGCCCCGACAGTTACCGCGAAAAACTGTTTTTT
CASSPDSYREKLFF
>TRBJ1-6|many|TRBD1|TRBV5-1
TGCGCCAGCAGCTTGCGGGACAGCTATCTTTCACCCCTCCACTTT
CASSLRDSYLSPLHF
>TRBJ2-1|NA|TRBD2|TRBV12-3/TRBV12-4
TGTGCCAGCAGTTTAGCGCAGGTAGCGGGAGGCCTAGCCAATGAGCAGCTCTTC
CASSLAQVAGGLANEQLF
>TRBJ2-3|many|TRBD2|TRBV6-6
TGTGCCAGCAGTTCGGACGTTAGCGGGATGAGCACAGATACGCAGTATTTT
CASSSDVSGMSTDTQYF
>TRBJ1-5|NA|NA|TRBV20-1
TGCAGTGCTGGACGGAGGACAGCGGGAAATCAGCCCCAGCATTTT
CSAGRRTAGNQPQHF
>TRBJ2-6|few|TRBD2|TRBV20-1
TGCAGTGCTAGAGCCCCACTAGCGGGAGGGCCTGGGGCCAACGTCCTGACTTTC
CSARAPLAGGPGANVLTF
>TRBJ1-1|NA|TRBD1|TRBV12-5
TGTGCTAGTGGTTTGGTACTTGGACAGGGGTTCCCTGAAGCTTTCTTT
CASGLVLGQGFPEAFF
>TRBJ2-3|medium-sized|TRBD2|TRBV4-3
TGCGCCAGCAGCCAAGTGGATCGCAGCGGGGGGGCCGGTACGCAGTATTTT
CASSQVDRSGGAGTQYF
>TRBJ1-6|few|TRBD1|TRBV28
TGTGCCAGCAGAGGGGCGCAGGGGGCAAGATCCTATAATTCACCCCTCCACTTT
CASRGAQGARSYNSPLHF
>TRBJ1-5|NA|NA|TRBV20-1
TGCAGTGCCCTAGGGGGAATAAACAATCAGCCCCAGCATTTT
CSALGGINNQPQHF
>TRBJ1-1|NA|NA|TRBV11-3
TGTGCCAGCAGCTTCGACGGGGTGATGGTCACTGAAGCTTTCTTT
CASSFDGVMVTEAFF
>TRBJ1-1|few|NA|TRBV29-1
TGCAGCGTTGCCCGTGAGGGGAACACTGAAGCTTTCTTT
CSVAREGNTEAFF
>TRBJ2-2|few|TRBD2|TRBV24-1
TGTGCCACCAGAGGACTAGCGGGAGCCGGGGAGCTGTTTTTT
CATRGLAGAGELFF
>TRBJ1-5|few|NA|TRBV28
TGTGCCAGCATGAGTGGGGGCGGGATGCAGCCCCAGCATTTT
CASMSGGGMQPQHF
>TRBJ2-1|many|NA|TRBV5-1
TGCGCCAGCACCGGGGGAGCCCTAGCGAACTCCTACAATGAGCAGTTCTTC
CASTGGALANSYNEQFF
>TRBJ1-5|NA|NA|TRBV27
TGTGCCAGCAGTTTCAGACGCCACAATCAGCCCCAGCATTTT
CASSFRRHNQPQHF
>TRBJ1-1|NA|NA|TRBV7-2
TGTGCCAGCAGCCCAAGCAGGGGATACGAGGCTTTCTTT
CASSPSRGYEAFF
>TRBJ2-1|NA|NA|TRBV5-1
TGCGCCAGCAGCGACCGGGGGCGGGGCTACGTGGATGAGCAGTTCTTC
CASSDRGRGYVDEQFF
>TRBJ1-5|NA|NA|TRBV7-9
TGTGCCAGCAGCAGGGAGCCCAATCAGCCCCAGCATTTT
CASSREPNQPQHF
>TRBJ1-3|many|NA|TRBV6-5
TGTGCCAGCAGTAACTCTGGAAACACCATATATTTT
CASSNSGNTIYF
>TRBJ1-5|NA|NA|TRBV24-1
TGTGCCACCAGTGATGACGGGAGGAATCAGCCCCAGCATTTT
CATSDDGRNQPQHF
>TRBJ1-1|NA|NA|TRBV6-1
TGTGCCAGTCTGACAGTTAGGAACACTGAAGCTTTCTTT
CASLTVRNTEAFF